This T cell receptor (beta chain) appears in the sequencing data of a study of blood T cell repertoires in COVID-19. Trimming stripped 4 bases from V and 2 bases from J, with 14 bases between. The CDR3 is made up of 15 amino acids. From germline, CDR1 is SGDLS and CDR2 YYNGEE. Some clones are missing from TCRdb's copy, which holds only in-frame ones; the method was immunoSEQ multiplex PCR. The sample has about 270,000 clones, about 86% seen once. The J gene is TRBJ2-3, the V gene TRBV9; tentative D call: TRBD2 (5 bases). This TCR was sampled from a woman aged 25 to 39 with COVID-19, enrolled during active disease. The sequenced sample consisted of peripheral blood. CDR3 bases: TGTGCCAGCAGCCCTTTGAGGGCAGACACAGATACGCAGTATTTT. This codes for CASSPLRADTDTQYF.